A selection of T cell receptor beta chains follows, all from one sample in a study of blood T cell repertoires in COVID-19. The protocol was immunoSEQ multiplex PCR, while the TCRdb copy is restricted to in-frame clones and leaves out a portion. Altogether fewer than 350,000 clones are present, approximately 83% being singletons, with the ten largest covering around 4.5%. Sequencing was carried out using PBMCs or T cells enriched from blood (not recorded which). These TCRs come from a woman between 40 and 50 years old with acute COVID-19. CDR3s include the opening cysteine and the closing phenylalanine or tryptophan. The order of the fields is clone size, J gene, D gene, V gene, CDR3 DNA, CDR3 protein. The D gene is left open where the match is weak. Where a row states a size, it is once, few, many or the class of an expanded clone; other rows omit it.

size: .
J: TRBJ1-5
D: TRBD1
V: TRBV15
DNA: TGTGCCACCAGCGAAAACCGGGACAGGATCAATCAGCCCCAGCATTTT
CDR3: CATSENRDRINQPQHF

size: once
J: TRBJ1-4
D: .
V: TRBV7-8
DNA: TGTGCCAGCAGCTTAGAGGAAGGACTCCTCCCTCGCTATGAAAAACTGTTTTTT
CDR3: CASSLEEGLLPRYEKLFF

size: .
J: TRBJ2-1
D: .
V: TRBV5-4
DNA: TGTGCCAGCAGGGGAAGTCCTGTGGCAGCGGCCAATGAGCAGTTCTTC
CDR3: CASRGSPVAAANEQFF

size: .
J: TRBJ2-7
D: TRBD1
V: TRBV6-5
DNA: TGTGCCAGCACTAACCACAGGGGTTCCTACGAGCAGTACTTC
CDR3: CASTNHRGSYEQYF

size: .
J: TRBJ1-5
D: TRBD1
V: TRBV18
DNA: TGTGCCAGCTCACCCCAGACAGGGGGCGCGGGCCAGCCCCAGCATTTT
CDR3: CASSPQTGGAGQPQHF

size: .
J: TRBJ2-7
D: .
V: TRBV2
DNA: TGTGCCAGCAGAACTAGCTCCTACGAGCAGTACTTC
CDR3: CASRTSSYEQYF

size: .
J: TRBJ2-1
D: .
V: TRBV7-2
DNA: TGTGCCAGCAGCGTTGAAGGGGGCTCCTACAATGAGCAGTTCTTC
CDR3: CASSVEGGSYNEQFF

size: once
J: TRBJ1-1
D: TRBD1
V: TRBV18
DNA: TGTGCCAGCTCACCACAGGGGGCGCAAGCTGAAGCTTTCTTT
CDR3: CASSPQGAQAEAFF

size: .
J: TRBJ2-7
D: TRBD1
V: TRBV18
DNA: TGTGCCAGCTCCAAGGGGGACAGCTCCTACGAGCAGTACTTC
CDR3: CASSKGDSSYEQYF

size: .
J: TRBJ2-7
D: TRBD1
V: TRBV28
DNA: TGTGCCAGCAGTTCCATACTGACCGACAGGGACGAGCAGTACTTC
CDR3: CASSSILTDRDEQYF

size: few
J: TRBJ2-2
D: TRBD1
V: TRBV5-4
DNA: TGTGCCAGCAGCGGCCCTCGGACAGGAAACACCGGGGAGCTGTTTTTT
CDR3: CASSGPRTGNTGELFF

size: .
J: TRBJ1-2
D: TRBD1
V: TRBV5-4
DNA: TGTGCCAGCAGCTTCCCCGACAGGGAAGCCTATGGCTACACCTTC
CDR3: CASSFPDREAYGYTF

size: .
J: TRBJ1-5
D: .
V: TRBV28
DNA: TGTGCCAGCAGTCCCAGAGGTTACGTAGGGGGGGGGCTGAATCAGCCCCAGCATTTT
CDR3: CASSPRGYVGGGLNQPQHF

size: once
J: TRBJ1-5
D: TRBD1
V: TRBV6-2/TRBV6-3
DNA: TGTGCCAGCAGTTACGGGACAGCCAATCAGCCCCAGCATTTT
CDR3: CASSYGTANQPQHF

size: .
J: TRBJ1-6
D: TRBD1
V: TRBV5-1
DNA: TGCGCCAGCAGCTCGACTCCGGGACAGGGATTATCACCCCTCCACTTT
CDR3: CASSSTPGQGLSPLHF

size: .
J: TRBJ1-1
D: TRBD1
V: TRBV5-6
DNA: TGTGCCAGCAGCAGAAGACAGGGCGGGAACACTGAAGCTTTCTTT
CDR3: CASSRRQGGNTEAFF

size: .
J: TRBJ2-3
D: TRBD1
V: TRBV5-1
DNA: TGCGCCAGCAGCTTCGGGACAGCCCTCACAGATACGCAGTATTTT
CDR3: CASSFGTALTDTQYF

size: .
J: TRBJ1-1
D: .
V: TRBV5-1
DNA: TGCGCCAGCAGCGAGGATGGACAGTTCCAAGCTTTCTTT
CDR3: CASSEDGQFQAFF

size: .
J: TRBJ2-7
D: .
V: TRBV28
DNA: TGTGCCAGCAGTTTATCCGGGACAGAGCAGTACTTC
CDR3: CASSLSGTEQYF